Each of the 24 T cell receptor beta chains below was sequenced from the same sample in a study of blood T cell repertoires in COVID-19. TCRdb's table, derived via immunoSEQ multiplex PCR, lists solely in-frame clones and lacks some. The table includes 540,000 or so clones, 70% to 90% detected once. The sequencing sample was made of peripheral blood. These receptors were collected from a woman between 45 and 60 years old with COVID-19, enrolled during active disease.

The chain's CDR3 is CASSDNRAAEAFF. DNA for the CDR3: TGTGCCAGCAGTGACAACCGAGCGGCTGAAGCTTTCTTT. The rearrangement links TRBV2 to TRBJ1-1; the D is unclear. The CDR3 is 13 amino acids. V lost 3 bases and J lost 6, with 11 bases in between. Germline CDR1 SNHLY, CDR2 FYNNEI.

This sequence joins TRBV12-3 or TRBV12-4 and TRBJ2-1; D gene ambiguous. Deletions cut 5 bases from V and 6 bases from J, with 8 bases between. The CDR3 covers 12 residues. Here the CDR3 DNA reads TGTGCCAGCAGTCCCGGTATCAATGAGCAGTTCTTC. Translated, it gives CASSPGINEQFF.

Worth noting for this clone: The sample contains more than one DNA sequence encoding this CDR3. V usage is TRBV5-1 and J usage is TRBJ1-5; unclear D gene. Germline loops: CDR1 SGHRS, CDR2 YFSETQ. The CDR3 sequence is 13 residues long. The V and J ends lost 0 bases and 4 bases respectively, with 5 bases between them. The CDR3 DNA reads TGCGCCAGCAGCTTGGACAGTAATCAGCCCCAGCATTTT. Protein product: CASSLDSNQPQHF. The variable domain in full, completed from reference TRBV5-1 and TRBJ1-5, reads KAGVTQTPRYLIKTRGQQVTLSCSPISGHRSVSWYQQTPGQGLQFLFEYFSETQRNKGNFPGRFSGRQFSNSRSEMNVSTLELGDSALYLCASSLDSNQPQHFGDGTRLSIL.

The chain has TRBV27 and TRBJ1-2, with D possibly being TRBD1 (5 bases). Looked up from germline, CDR1 is MNHEY and CDR2 is SMNVEV (reference sequence). The CDR3 is 12 residues long. The ends were cut back, 7 bases at V and 6 bases at J, with 12 bases in the middle. The CDR3 nucleotides are TGTGCCAGCAAGCCAACAGGCGATGGCTACACCTTC. This gives the protein CASKPTGDGYTF.

The rearrangement joins TRBV10-3 to TRBJ2-5; 11 bases are shared with TRBD1. The CDR3 contains 14 residues. Germline V gives CDR1 ENHRY, CDR2 SYGVKD. The J segment lost 5 bases and the V segment lost 6 bases, leaving 5 bases of the junction unmatched. The CDR3 nucleotides are TGTGCCATCAGATCGGACAGGGGGCAGGAGACCCAGTACTTC. This encodes CAIRSDRGQETQYF.

This clone has more than one count but fewer than ten. This sequence joins TRBV29-1 and TRBJ1-1; 8 bases agree with TRBD1. CDR1 and CDR2 (germline): SQVTM, ANQGSEA. The V segment lost 6 bases and the J segment 2 bases; nucleotides outside the gene matches: 8. This CDR3 comprises 14 residues. In DNA form, the CDR3 reads TGCAGCGTCGCTCAGGGGGCTGCTAACACTGAAGCTTTCTTT. Translated: CSVAQGAANTEAFF.

The chain employs TRBV6-1 and TRBJ2-7, with 7 bases fitting TRBD1. The V and J ends lost 3 bases and 5 bases, in that order; junction bases with no gene match: 7. Looked up from germline, CDR1 is MNHNS and CDR2 is SASEGT. The CDR3 loop spans 14 amino acids. The CDR3 loop reads CASSDTTGSDEQYF. CDR3 DNA: TGTGCCAGCAGTGATACGACAGGGAGCGACGAGCAGTACTTC.

The rearrangement joins TRBV5-6 to TRBJ2-1; 9 nucleotides match TRBD2. Germline CDR1 and CDR2: SGHDT and YYEEEE. The CDR3 has 13 residues. V lost 4 bases, J lost 13 bases, and 9 bases stayed unmatched. The CDR3 DNA is TGTGCCAGCAGCACGGGACTAGCAAAATACCAGTTCTTC. Translation: CASSTGLAKYQFF.

This chain joins TRBV30 and TRBJ1-6; 8 bases fit TRBD1. CDR1 and CDR2 (germline): GTSNPN, SVGIG (reference sequence). The CDR3 runs to 12 residues. V lost 8 bases, J lost 6 bases, and 3 bases stayed unmatched. The CDR3 loop is CAADRGNSPLHF. CDR3 in DNA: TGTGCCGCAGACAGGGGTAATTCACCCCTCCACTTT.

This chain joins TRBV13 and TRBJ2-2; 7 positions match TRBD1. This CDR3 spans 13 amino acids. Losses at the gene ends were 5 bases for V and 3 bases for J; bases not matched to a gene: 0. The germline V gene encodes CDR1 PRHDT and CDR2 FYEKMQ (reference sequence). CDR3 amino acids: CASSQGDTGELFF. Here the CDR3 DNA reads TGTGCCAGCAGCCAGGGGGACACCGGGGAGCTGTTTTTT.

In its sample, this clone was seen once. The chain couples TRBV11-3 to TRBJ2-2; the D gene is possibly TRBD2 (6 bases). Trimming removed 5 bases at V and 8 bases at J, with 12 bases between. Per germline, CDR1 SGHNT and CDR2 YENEEA. This CDR3 has 13 amino acids. CDR3 sequence: CASSRTKEGELFF. The CDR3 DNA follows: TGTGCCAGCAGCCGGACTAAGGAGGGGGAGCTGTTTTTT.

V is TRBV30 and J is TRBJ2-7; a possible D gene is TRBD2 (6 bases). The ends were cut back, 3 bases at V and 3 bases at J, with 12 bases in the middle. CDR1 is GTSNPN, CDR2 SVGIG, per germline (reference sequence). The CDR3 consists of 13 residues. In nucleotides, the CDR3 is TGTGCCTGGAGGGGGAGGCCTAACTACGAGCAGTACTTC. Residues: CAWRGRPNYEQYF.

In regard to this clone: Distinct nucleotide sequences in the sample also encode this CDR3. The V call is TRBV28, the J call TRBJ1-2, with 9 bases fitting TRBD1. With V trimmed by 6 bases and J by 7 bases, 3 bases remained unmatched. CDR3 length: 12 residues. From germline, CDR1 is MDHEN and CDR2 SYDVKM. CDR3 DNA: TGTGCCAGCAGCTTGACAGGGGGTGGCTACACCTTC. Translated: CASSLTGGGYTF.

The V call is TRBV10-2, the J call TRBJ1-1; D possibly corresponds to TRBD1 (5 bases). Germline CDR1 is WSHSY and CDR2 is SAAADI. This CDR3 has 11 amino acids. V lost 9 bases, J lost 11 bases, and 16 bases lay in between. CDR3 residues: CASRQSGYAFF. CDR3 coding DNA: TGCGCCAGTCGGCAGTCAGGGTATGCTTTCTTT.

The CDR3 loop reads CASSLEGQGASIYF. CDR3 nucleotide sequence: TGCGCCAGCAGCTTGGAAGGTCAGGGGGCATCCATATATTTT. The chain carries TRBV5-1 and TRBJ1-3, with 8 positions matching TRBD1. Germline CDR1 is SGHRS and CDR2 is YFSETQ. J gave up 11 bases and V 0 bases, and 7 bases lay outside the gene matches. The length of the CDR3 is 14 residues.

This chain uses TRBV6-1 with TRBJ2-3; 7 bases line up with TRBD1. In germline, CDR1 is MNHNS, CDR2 SASEGT. Losses at the gene ends were 0 bases for V and 1 base for J; bases not matched to a gene: 7. This CDR3 spans 17 amino acids. The CDR3 sequence is CASSEANDRAGTDTQYF. The CDR3 region has the DNA TGTGCCAGCAGTGAAGCGAACGACAGGGCAGGCACAGATACGCAGTATTTT.

The chain is built from TRBV6-4 and TRBJ1-2; TRBD1 matches 9 bases. The CDR3 length is 17 residues. Germline V lookup: CDR1 MRHNA, CDR2 SNTAGT. V lost 7 bases, J lost 0 bases, and 12 bases stayed unmatched. CDR3 coding DNA: TGTGCCAGCATATACCGGGACAGGGATATTCCTAACTATGGCTACACCTTC. It specifies CASIYRDRDIPNYGYTF.

This sequence joins TRBV18 and TRBJ1-1, with D unresolved. Germline V gene lookup returns CDR1 KGHSH and CDR2 LQKENI. This CDR3 has 15 amino acids. Between the trimmed V and J ends, which lost 6 bases and 4 bases, there was a span of 18 bases. The CDR3 sequence is CASSPKKGEGTEAFF. The CDR3 coding sequence is TGTGCCAGCTCCCCAAAAAAGGGAGAAGGCACTGAAGCTTTCTTT.

The gene calls are TRBV18 and TRBJ2-1, with D perhaps TRBD2 (5 bases). V was pared by 1 base and J by 4 bases, with 5 bases between. The CDR3 runs 13 residues. Looked up from germline, CDR1 is KGHSH and CDR2 is LQKENI. The CDR3 sequence is CASSPLAYNEQFF. In DNA, the CDR3 is TGTGCCAGCTCACCACTAGCGTACAATGAGCAGTTCTTC.

V gene TRBV5-1 combines with J gene TRBJ2-4; D may be TRBD1 (6 bases). CDR1 and CDR2 from the germline V gene are SGHRS and YFSETQ. The CDR3 consists of 17 residues. The V gene lost 0 bases and the J gene lost 6 bases, with 19 bases spanning the gap. CDR3 amino acids: CASSLVSVAGARNIQYF. CDR3 nucleotides: TGCGCCAGCAGCTTGGTGTCTGTGGCAGGGGCAAGAAACATTCAGTACTTC.

The chain joins TRBV19 to TRBJ2-3; weak D call: TRBD1 (5 bases). The CDR3 totals 14 residues. The ends were cut back, 7 bases at V and 3 bases at J, with 14 bases in the middle. Germline CDR1 reads LNHDA; CDR2 reads SQIVND (reference sequence). CDR3 amino acids: CASMSGMGTDTQYF. The CDR3 DNA sequence: TGTGCCAGTATGTCAGGGATGGGGACAGATACGCAGTATTTT.

CDR3 DNA: TGTGCCAGCAGCTCTCTTGTGACTAGCGGTGGCACCGGGGAGCTGTTTTTT. Translated, it gives CASSSLVTSGGTGELFF. V and J are TRBV5-4 and TRBJ2-2, with 9 bases matching TRBD2. The CDR3 is 17 residues long. J lost 4 bases, V lost 3 bases, and 10 bases had no gene match. The germline gives CDR1 SGHNT, CDR2 YYREEE (reference sequence).

This clone was found once. The junction differs from germline at one of its ends, possibly a read error. The chain joins TRBV19 to TRBJ1-5; 9 positions match TRBD1. The CDR3 loop spans 16 amino acids. Germline-derived CDR1 and CDR2 are LNHDA and SQIVND (reference sequence). CDR3 region: CASSIVMGQGFQAQHF. CDR3 in DNA: TGTGCCAGTAGTATAGTAATGGGACAGGGTTTTCAGGCCCAGCATTTT.

The J gene is TRBJ2-7, the V gene TRBV3-1 (or the pseudogene TRBV3-2), with a possible D match to TRBD2 (6 bases). Germline V CDR1 and CDR2: LGHDT, YNNKEL (reference sequence). This CDR3 is 14 amino acids long. The V and J ends lost 0 bases and 6 bases respectively, with 12 bases between them. The CDR3 region has the DNA TGTGCCAGCAGCCAAGATTGGACGGAGGGCGAGCAGTACTTC. Protein: CASSQDWTEGEQYF.